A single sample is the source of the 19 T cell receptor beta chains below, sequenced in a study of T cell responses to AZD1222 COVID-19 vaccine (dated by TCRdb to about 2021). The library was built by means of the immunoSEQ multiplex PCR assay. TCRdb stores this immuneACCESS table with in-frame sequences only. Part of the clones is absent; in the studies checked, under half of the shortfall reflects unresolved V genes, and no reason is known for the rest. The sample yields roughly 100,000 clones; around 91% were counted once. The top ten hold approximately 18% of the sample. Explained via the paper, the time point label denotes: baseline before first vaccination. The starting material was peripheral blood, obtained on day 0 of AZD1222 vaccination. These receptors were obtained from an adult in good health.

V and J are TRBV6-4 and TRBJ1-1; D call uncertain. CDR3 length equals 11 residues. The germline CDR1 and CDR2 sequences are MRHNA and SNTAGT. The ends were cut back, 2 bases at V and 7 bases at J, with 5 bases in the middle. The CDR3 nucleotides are TGTGCCAGCAGTGACGGCGGTGAAGCTTTCTTT. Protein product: CASSDGGEAFF.

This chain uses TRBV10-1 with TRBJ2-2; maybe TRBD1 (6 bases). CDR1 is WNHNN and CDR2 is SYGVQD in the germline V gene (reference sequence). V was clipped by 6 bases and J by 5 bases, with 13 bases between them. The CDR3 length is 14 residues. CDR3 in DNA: TGCGCCAGCAGCCGTTTGAGGGGGACCGGGGAGCTGTTTTTT. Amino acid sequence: CASSRLRGTGELFF.

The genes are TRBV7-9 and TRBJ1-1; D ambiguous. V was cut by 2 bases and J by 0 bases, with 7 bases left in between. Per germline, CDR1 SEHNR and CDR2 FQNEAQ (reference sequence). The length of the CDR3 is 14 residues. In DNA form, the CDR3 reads TGTGCCAGCAGCTTACGCGCTATGAACACTGAAGCTTTCTTT. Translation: CASSLRAMNTEAFF.

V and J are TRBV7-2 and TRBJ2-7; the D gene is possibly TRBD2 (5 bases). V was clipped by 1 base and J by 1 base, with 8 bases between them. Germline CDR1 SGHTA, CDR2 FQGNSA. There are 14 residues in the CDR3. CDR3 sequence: CASSLGGKSYEQYF. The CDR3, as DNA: TGTGCCAGCAGCTTAGGAGGGAAATCCTACGAGCAGTACTTC.

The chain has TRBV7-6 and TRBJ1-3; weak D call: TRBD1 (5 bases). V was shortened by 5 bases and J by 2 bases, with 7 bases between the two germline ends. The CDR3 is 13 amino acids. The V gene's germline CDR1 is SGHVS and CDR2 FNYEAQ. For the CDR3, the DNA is TGTGCCAGCAGCCAGACAGCTGGAAACACCATATATTTT. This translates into CASSQTAGNTIYF.

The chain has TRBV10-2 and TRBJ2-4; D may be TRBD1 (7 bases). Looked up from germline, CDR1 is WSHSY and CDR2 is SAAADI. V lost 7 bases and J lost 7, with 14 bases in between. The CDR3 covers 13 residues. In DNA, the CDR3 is TGCGCCAGCAACCCGGCAGGGGGGAACATTCAGTACTTC. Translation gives CASNPAGGNIQYF.

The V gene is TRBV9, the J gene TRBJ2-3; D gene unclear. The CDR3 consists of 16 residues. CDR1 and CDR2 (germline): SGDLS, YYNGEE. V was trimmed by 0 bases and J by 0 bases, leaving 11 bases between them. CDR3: CASSVGVSSSTDTQYF. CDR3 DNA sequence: TGTGCCAGCAGCGTAGGTGTTAGCAGCAGCACAGATACGCAGTATTTT. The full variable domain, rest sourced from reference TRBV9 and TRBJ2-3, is DSGVTQTPKHLITATGQRVTLRCSPRSGDLSVYWYQQSLDQGLQFLIQYYNGEERAKGNILERFSAQQFPDLHSELNLSSLELGDSALYFCASSVGVSSSTDTQYFGPGTRLTVL.

In DNA, the CDR3 is TGTGCCAGCAGTTACTCGAGTAAGGGCACTGACTACGAGCAGTACTTC. It yields the protein CASSYSSKGTDYEQYF. V usage is TRBV6-2 or TRBV6-3 and J usage is TRBJ2-7; D is uncertain. Germline V gene data show CDR1 as MNHEY and CDR2 as SVGEGT. This CDR3 comprises 16 residues. Trimming took off 0 bases at V and 3 bases at J, with 15 bases between the two ends.

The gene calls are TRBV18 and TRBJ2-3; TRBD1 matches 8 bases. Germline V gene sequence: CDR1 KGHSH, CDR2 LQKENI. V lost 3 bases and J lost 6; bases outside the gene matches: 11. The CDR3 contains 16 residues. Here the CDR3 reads CASSPWTRGPGDTQYF. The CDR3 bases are TGTGCCAGCTCACCCTGGACCAGGGGGCCTGGGGATACGCAGTATTTT.

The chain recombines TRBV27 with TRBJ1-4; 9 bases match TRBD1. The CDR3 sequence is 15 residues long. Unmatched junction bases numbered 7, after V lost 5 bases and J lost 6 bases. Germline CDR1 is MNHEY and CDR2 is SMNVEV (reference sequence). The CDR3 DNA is TGTGCCAGCAGTACCAGGACAGGGGTAGATGAAAAACTGTTTTTT. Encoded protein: CASSTRTGVDEKLFF. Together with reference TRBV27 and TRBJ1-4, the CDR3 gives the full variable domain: EAQVTQNPRYLITVTGKKLTVTCSQNMNHEYMSWYRQDPGLGLRQIYYSMNVEVTDKGDVPEGYKVSRKEKRNFPLILESPSPNQTSLYFCASSTRTGVDEKLFFGSGTQLSVL.

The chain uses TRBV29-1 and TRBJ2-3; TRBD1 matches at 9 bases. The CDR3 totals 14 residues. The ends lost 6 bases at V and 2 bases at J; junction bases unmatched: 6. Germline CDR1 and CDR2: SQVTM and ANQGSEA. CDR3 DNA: TGCAGCGTGGATGGGACAGGGAACACAGATACGCAGTATTTT. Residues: CSVDGTGNTDTQYF.

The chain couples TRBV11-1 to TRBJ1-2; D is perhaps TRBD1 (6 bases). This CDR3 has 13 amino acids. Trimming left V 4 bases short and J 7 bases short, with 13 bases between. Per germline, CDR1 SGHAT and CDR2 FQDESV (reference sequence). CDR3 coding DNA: TGTGCCAGCAGCTCACAGGGTCGGAGTGGCTACACCTTC. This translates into CASSSQGRSGYTF.

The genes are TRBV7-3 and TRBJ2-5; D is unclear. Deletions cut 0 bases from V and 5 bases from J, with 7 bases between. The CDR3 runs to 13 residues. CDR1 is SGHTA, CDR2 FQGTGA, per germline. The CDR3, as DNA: TGTGCCAGCAGCTTAACTTCCGGTGAGACCCAGTACTTC. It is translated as CASSLTSGETQYF. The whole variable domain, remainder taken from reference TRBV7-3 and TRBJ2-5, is GAGVSQTPSNKVTEKGKYVELRCDPISGHTALYWYRQSLGQGPEFLIYFQGTGAADDSGLPNDRFFAVRPEGSVSTLKIQRTERGDSAVYLCASSLTSGETQYFGPGTRLLVL.

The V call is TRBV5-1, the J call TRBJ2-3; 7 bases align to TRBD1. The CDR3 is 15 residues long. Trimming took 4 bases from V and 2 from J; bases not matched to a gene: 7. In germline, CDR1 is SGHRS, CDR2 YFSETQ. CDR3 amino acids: CASSHRTGPTDTQYF. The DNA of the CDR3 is TGCGCCAGCAGCCATAGGACAGGACCCACAGATACGCAGTATTTT.

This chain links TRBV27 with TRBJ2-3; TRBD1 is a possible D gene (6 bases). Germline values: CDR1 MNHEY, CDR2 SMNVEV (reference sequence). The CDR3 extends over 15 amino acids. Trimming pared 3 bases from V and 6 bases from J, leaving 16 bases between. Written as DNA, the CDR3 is TGTGCCAGCAGTTTCCTGGCGCAGGGGCCGGATACGCAGTATTTT. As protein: CASSFLAQGPDTQYF.

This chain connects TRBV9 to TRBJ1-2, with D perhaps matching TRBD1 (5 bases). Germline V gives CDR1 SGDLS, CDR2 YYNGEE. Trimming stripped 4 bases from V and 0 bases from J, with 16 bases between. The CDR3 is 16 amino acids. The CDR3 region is CASSSAGRGTNYGYTF. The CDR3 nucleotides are TGTGCCAGCAGCTCAGCGGGAAGGGGAACTAACTATGGCTACACCTTC.

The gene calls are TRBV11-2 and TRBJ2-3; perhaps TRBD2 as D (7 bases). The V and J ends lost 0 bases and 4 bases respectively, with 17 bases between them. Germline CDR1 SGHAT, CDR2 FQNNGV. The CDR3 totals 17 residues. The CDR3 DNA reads TGTGCCAGCAGCTTAGATTGGGGGGGGGCAGCGGCAGATACGCAGTATTTT. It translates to CASSLDWGGAAADTQYF.

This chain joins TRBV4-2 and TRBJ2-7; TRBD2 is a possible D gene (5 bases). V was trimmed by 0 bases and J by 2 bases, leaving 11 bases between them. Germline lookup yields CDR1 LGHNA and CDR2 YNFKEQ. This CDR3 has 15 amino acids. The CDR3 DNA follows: TGTGCCAGCAGCCAAGAGTCCGGGAAACCCTACGAGCAGTACTTC. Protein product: CASSQESGKPYEQYF.

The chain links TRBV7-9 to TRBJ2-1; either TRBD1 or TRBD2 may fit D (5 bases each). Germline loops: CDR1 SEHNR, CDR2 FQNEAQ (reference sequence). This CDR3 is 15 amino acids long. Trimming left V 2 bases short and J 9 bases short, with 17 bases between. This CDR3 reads CASSLTGAGPGEQFF. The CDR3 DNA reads TGTGCCAGCAGCTTAACAGGCGCGGGTCCGGGTGAGCAGTTCTTC.